A single T cell receptor beta chain is shown here with its context. Antigen: not known. The germline gene is not matched at one end of the junction; a read error may be the cause. The sample originates from a study of OX40 agonist ivuxolimab in advanced cancers. Study-wide context: Patients were infused with ivuxolimab every 2 weeks at 0.01 to 10 mg/kg. Study-level findings and limits: Dose levels from 0.1 to 3.0 mg/kg saw CD4+ and CD8+ blood T cells expand clonally by week 6.

The length of the CDR3 is 15 residues. Germline loops: CDR1 SSHAT, CDR2 FNYEAQ (reference sequence). Sequencing used immunoSEQ multiplex PCR; TCRdb keeps in-frame clones, though not all of them. This sample yields tens of thousands of clones, of which 82% are seen a single time; more than 2% belongs to the top ten. Material: CD4+ or CD8+ T cells sorted from blood, obtained in a trial of the OX40 agonist ivuxolimab. This clonotype was obtained from an adult with an advanced solid tumor such as melanoma, head and neck, liver or kidney cancer. The chain couples TRBV7-7 to TRBJ1-6, with D tentatively TRBD1 (5 bases). The CDR3 nucleotides read TGTGCTAGCAGCGGAACGGGACGGACCAATTCACCCCTCCACTTT. Its translation is CASSGTGRTNSPLHF.